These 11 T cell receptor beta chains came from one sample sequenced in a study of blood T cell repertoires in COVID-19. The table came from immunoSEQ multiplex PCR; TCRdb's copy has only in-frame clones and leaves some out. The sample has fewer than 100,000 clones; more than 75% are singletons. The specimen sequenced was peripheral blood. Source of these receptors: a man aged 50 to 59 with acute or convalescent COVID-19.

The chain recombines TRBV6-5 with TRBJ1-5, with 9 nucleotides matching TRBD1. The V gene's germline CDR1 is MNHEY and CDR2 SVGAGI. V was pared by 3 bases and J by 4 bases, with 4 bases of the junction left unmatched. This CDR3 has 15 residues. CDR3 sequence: CASSYLGQGNQPQHF. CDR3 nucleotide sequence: TGTGCCAGCAGTTATCTTGGACAGGGGAATCAGCCCCAGCATTTT.

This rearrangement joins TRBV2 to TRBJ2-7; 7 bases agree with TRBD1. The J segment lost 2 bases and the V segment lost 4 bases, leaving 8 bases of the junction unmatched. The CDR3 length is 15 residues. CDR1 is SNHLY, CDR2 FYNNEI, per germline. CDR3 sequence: CASSGAQGDPYEQYF. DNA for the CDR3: TGTGCCAGCAGTGGGGCTCAGGGGGACCCCTACGAGCAGTACTTC.

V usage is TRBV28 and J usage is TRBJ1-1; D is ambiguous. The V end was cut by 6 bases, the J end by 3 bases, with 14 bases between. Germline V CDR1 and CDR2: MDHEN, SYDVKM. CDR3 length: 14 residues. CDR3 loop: CASSRISVDTEAFF. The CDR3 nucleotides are TGTGCCAGCAGCCGCATATCGGTGGACACTGAAGCTTTCTTT.

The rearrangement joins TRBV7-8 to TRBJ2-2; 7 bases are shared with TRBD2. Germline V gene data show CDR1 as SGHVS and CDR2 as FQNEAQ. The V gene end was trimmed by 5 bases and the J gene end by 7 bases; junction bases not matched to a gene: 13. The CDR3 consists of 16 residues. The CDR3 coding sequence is TGTGCCAGCAGCAGAACCGGGACTACGGTTGGCGGGGAGCTGTTTTTT. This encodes CASSRTGTTVGGELFF.

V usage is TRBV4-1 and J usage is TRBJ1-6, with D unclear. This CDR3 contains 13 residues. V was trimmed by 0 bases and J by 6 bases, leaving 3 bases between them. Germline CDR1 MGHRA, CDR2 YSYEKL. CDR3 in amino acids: CASSQDGNSPLHF. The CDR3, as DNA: TGCGCCAGCAGCCAAGACGGTAATTCACCCCTCCACTTT.

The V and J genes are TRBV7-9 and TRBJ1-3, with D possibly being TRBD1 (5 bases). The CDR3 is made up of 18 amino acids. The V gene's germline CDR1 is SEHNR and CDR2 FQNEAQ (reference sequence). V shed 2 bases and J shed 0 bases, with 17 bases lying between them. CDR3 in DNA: TGTGCCAGCAGCTTACGTGGGGCTTCCTTTAGCTCTGGAAACACCATATATTTT. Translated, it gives CASSLRGASFSSGNTIYF.

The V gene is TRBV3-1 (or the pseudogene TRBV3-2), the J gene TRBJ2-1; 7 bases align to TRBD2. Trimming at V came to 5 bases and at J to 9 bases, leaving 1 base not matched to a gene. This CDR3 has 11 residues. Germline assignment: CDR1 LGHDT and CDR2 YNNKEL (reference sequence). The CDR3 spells CASSSGGEQFF. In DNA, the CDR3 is TGTGCCAGCAGCTCGGGGGGTGAGCAGTTCTTC.

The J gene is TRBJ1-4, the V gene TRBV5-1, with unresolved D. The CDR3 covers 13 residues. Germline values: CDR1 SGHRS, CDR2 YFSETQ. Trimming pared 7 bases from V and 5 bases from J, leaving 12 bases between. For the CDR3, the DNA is TGCGCCAGCCGGCACAGTCAAAATGAAAAACTGTTTTTT. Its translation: CASRHSQNEKLFF. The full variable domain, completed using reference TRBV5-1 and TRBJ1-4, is KAGVTQTPRYLIKTRGQQVTLSCSPISGHRSVSWYQQTPGQGLQFLFEYFSETQRNKGNFPGRFSGRQFSNSRSEMNVSTLELGDSALYLCASRHSQNEKLFFGSGTQLSVL.

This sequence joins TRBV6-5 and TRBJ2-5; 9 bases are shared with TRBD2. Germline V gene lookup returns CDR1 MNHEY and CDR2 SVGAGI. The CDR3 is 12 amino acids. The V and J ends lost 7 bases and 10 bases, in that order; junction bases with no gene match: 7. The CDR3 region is CASKIAGDDQYF. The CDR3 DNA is TGTGCCAGCAAAATAGCGGGAGACGACCAGTACTTC.

The CDR3 sequence is CANLATNEQFF. The CDR3 region has the DNA TGTGCCAATCTAGCAACCAATGAGCAGTTCTTC. The rearrangement uses TRBV7-9 and TRBJ2-1, with TRBD2 as a possible D gene (5 bases). The CDR3 runs 11 residues. Trimming cost V 10 bases and J 6 bases, with 10 bases left between them. The germline V gene encodes CDR1 SEHNR and CDR2 FQNEAQ (reference sequence).

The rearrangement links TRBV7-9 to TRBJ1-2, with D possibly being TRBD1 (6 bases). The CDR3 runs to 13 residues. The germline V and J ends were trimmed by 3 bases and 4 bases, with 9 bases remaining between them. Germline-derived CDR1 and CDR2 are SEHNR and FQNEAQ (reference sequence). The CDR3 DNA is TGTGCCAGCAGCTTGGACAGCATCTATGGCTACACCTTC. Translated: CASSLDSIYGYTF.